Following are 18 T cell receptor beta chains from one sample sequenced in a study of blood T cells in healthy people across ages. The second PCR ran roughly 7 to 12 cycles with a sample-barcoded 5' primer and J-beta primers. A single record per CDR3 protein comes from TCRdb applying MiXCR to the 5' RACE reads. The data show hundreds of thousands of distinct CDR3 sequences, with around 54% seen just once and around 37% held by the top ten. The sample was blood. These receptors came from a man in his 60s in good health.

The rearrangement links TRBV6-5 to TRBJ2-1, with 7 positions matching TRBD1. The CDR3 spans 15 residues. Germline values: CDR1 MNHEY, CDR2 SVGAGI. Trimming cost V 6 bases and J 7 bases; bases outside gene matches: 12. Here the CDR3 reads CASSPQTGFLNEQFF. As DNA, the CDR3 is TGTGCCAGCAGCCCCCAGACAGGGTTCTTGAATGAGCAGTTCTTC.

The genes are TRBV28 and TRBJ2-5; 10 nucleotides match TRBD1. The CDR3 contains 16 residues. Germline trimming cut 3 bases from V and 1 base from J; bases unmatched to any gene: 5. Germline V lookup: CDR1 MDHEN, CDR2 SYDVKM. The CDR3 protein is CASSFEGTGVQETQYF. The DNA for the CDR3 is TGTGCCAGCAGTTTTGAAGGGACAGGGGTCCAAGAGACCCAGTACTTC.

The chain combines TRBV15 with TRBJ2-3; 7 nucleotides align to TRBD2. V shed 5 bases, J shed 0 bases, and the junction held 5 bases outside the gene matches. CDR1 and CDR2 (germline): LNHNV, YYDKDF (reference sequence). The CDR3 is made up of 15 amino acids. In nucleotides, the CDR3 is TGTGCCACCAGCGGGAGGGGCTCTAGCACAGATACGCAGTATTTT. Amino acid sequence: CATSGRGSSTDTQYF. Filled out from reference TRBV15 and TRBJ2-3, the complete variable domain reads DAMVIQNPRYQVTQFGKPVTLSCSQTLNHNVMYWYQQKSSQAPKLLFHYYDKDFNNEADTPDNFQSRRPNTSFCFLDIRSPGLGDTAMYLCATSGRGSSTDTQYFGPGTRLTVL.

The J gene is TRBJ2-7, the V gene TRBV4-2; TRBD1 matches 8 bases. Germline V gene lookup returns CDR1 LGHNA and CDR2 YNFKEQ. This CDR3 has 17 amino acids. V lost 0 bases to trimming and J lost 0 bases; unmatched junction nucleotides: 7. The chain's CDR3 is CASSQEGQGAGSYEQYF. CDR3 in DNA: TGTGCCAGCAGCCAAGAGGGTCAGGGGGCCGGCTCCTACGAGCAGTACTTC.

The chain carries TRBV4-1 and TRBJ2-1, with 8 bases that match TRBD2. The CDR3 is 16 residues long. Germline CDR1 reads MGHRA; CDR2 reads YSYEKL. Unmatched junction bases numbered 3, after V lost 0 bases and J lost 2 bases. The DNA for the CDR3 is TGCGCCAGCAGCCAAGACGAGCGGGGGACCTACAATGAGCAGTTCTTC. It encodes CASSQDERGTYNEQFF.

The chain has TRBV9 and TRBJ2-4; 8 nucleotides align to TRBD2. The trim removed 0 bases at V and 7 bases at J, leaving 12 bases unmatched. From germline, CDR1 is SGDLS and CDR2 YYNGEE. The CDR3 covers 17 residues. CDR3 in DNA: TGTGCCAGCAGCGTAGGCAATAGCGGGGAGTCTGGGAACATTCAGTACTTC. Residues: CASSVGNSGESGNIQYF.

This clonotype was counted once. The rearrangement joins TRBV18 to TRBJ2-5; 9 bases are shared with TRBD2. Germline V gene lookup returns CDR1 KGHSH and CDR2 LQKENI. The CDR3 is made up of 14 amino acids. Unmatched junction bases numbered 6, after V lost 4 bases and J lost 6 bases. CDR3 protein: CASSRPSGEKTQYF. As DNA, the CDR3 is TGTGCCAGCTCACGTCCTAGCGGGGAGAAGACCCAGTACTTC.

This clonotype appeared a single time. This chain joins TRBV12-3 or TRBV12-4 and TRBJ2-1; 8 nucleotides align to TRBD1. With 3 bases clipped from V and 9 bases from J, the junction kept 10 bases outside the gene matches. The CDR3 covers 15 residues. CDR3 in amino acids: CASSLRGQGVGEQFF. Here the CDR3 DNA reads TGTGCCAGCAGTTTGCGTGGACAGGGAGTTGGTGAGCAGTTCTTC.

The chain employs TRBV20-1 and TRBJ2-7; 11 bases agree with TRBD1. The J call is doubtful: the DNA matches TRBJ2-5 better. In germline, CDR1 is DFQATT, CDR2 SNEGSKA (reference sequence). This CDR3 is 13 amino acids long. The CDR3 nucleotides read TGCAGTACCCCGGGACAGGGGGAAGAGACCCAGTACTTC. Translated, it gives CSTPGQGEETQYF.

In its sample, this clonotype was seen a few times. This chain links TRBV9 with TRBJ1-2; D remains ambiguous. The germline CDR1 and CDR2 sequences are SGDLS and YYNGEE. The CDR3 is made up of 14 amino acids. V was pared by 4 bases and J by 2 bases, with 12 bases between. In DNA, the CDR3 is TGTGCCAGCAGCCTCTCGACAAGCAACTATGGCTACACCTTC. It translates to CASSLSTSNYGYTF.

The CDR3 DNA reads TGTGCCAGCAGCTTAAAGGGCGGGGCGCTATACAATGAGCAGTTCTTC. Translating it yields CASSLKGGALYNEQFF. J is TRBJ2-1 and V is TRBV7-8, with D possibly TRBD2 on 6 matching bases. Trimming took off 2 bases at V and 4 bases at J, with 15 bases between the two ends. CDR1 is SGHVS and CDR2 is FQNEAQ in the germline V gene. The CDR3 contains 16 residues.

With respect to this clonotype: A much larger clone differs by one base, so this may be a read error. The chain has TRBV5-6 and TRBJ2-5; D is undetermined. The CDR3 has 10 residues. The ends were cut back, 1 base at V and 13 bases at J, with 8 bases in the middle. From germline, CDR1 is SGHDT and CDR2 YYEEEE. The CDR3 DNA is TGTGCCAGCAGCTTGAGCGAGCGGTACTTC. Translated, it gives CASSLSERYF.

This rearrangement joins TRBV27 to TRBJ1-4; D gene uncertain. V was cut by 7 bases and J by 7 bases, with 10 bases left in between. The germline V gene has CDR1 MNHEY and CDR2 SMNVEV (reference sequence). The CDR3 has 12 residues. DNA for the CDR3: TGTGCCAGCAATCGGGGAATTGAAAAACTGTTTTTT. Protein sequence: CASNRGIEKLFF.

For the CDR3, the DNA is TGTGCCAGCAGCCGGACAGAGTATAATGAAAAACTGTTTTTT. It encodes CASSRTEYNEKLFF. V usage is TRBV6-5 and J usage is TRBJ1-4; maybe TRBD1 (6 bases). Trimming took off 6 bases at V and 4 bases at J, with 12 bases between the two ends. In germline, CDR1 is MNHEY, CDR2 SVGAGI. CDR3 length: 14 amino acids.

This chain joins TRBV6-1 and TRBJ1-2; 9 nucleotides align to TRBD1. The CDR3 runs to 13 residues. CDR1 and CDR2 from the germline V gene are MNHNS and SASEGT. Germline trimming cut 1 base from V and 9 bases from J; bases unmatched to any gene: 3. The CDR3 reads CASSEDGTGSYTF. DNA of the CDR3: TGTGCCAGCAGTGAAGATGGGACAGGGAGCTACACCTTC.

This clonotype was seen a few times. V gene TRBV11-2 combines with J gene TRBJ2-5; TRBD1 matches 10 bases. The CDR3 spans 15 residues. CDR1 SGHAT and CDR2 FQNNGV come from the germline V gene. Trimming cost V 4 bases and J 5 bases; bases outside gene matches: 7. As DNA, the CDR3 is TGTGCCAGCAGCTCTCGCCCGGACAGGGGGGAGACCCAGTACTTC. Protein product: CASSSRPDRGETQYF.

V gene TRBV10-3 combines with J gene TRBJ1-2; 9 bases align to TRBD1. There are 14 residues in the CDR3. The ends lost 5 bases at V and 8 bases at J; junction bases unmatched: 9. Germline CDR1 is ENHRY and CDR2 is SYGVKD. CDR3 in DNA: TGTGCCATCAGTTACATGGGACAGGGAGAGGGCTACACCTTC. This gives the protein CAISYMGQGEGYTF.

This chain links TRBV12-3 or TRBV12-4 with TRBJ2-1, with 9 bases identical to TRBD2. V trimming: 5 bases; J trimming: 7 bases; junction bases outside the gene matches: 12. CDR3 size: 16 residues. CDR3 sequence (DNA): TGTGCCAGCAGTCCCATAGGGGTTAGCGGGGGAAATGAGCAGTTCTTC. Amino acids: CASSPIGVSGGNEQFF.